Described below is a single T cell receptor beta chain sequence and its context. Trimming pared 4 bases from V and 7 bases from J, leaving 23 bases between. Germline CDR1 reads SGHNT; CDR2 reads YYREEE (reference sequence). The CDR3 covers 16 residues. The data originate from a study of shared clonotypes between healthy human individuals. The protocol was immunoSEQ multiplex PCR, while the TCRdb copy is restricted to in-frame clones and leaves out a portion. This sample has more than 2,000,000 clones; approximately 95% occur once, and the top ten carry about 0.39%. The receptor comes from a man younger than 35 in good health. Some clones in this sample may be carry-over from other donors' samples. Sequences were obtained from naive CD4+ T cells from PBMCs. Subset meaning: CD45RA+ positively selected. The rearrangement links TRBV5-4 to TRBJ1-2; D uncertain. The CDR3 DNA sequence: TGTGCCAGCAGCGGAGTAGGTCGGCAGGCGATTGGTGGCTACACCTTC. Translating it yields CASSGVGRQAIGGYTF.